Following are 27 T cell receptor beta chains from one sample sequenced in a study of response to subunit inactivated influenza vaccine. TCRdb re-analysed the RT-PCR reads in MiXCR, keeping a single row per CDR3 protein. This sample has hundreds of thousands of distinct CDR3 sequences, with about 15% found just once. Material: PBMCs from blood, obtained 14 to 15 days before vaccination. Source of these receptors: a man in his fifties who received an inactivated influenza vaccine.

The genes are TRBV20-1 and TRBJ2-5, with TRBD2 matching 11 bases. CDR1 is DFQATT, CDR2 SNEGSKA, per germline (reference sequence). Trimming removed 5 bases from V and 0 bases from J; junction bases left unmatched: 5. The CDR3 runs 15 residues. CDR3 sequence (DNA): TGCAGTGCTGGACGACTAGCGGGAAACCAAGAGACCCAGTACTTC. It encodes CSAGRLAGNQETQYF.

This chain joins TRBV5-1 and TRBJ1-4; tentatively, D is TRBD1 (5 bases). The V and J ends lost 4 bases and 0 bases respectively, with 16 bases between them. Germline V gene data show CDR1 as SGHRS and CDR2 as YFSETQ. The CDR3 has 17 amino acids. CDR3 coding DNA: TGCGCCAGCAGCCCCGGGCAGGGATTGACAACTAATGAAAAACTGTTTTTT. This encodes CASSPGQGLTTNEKLFF.

In its sample, this clonotype was seen many times. The rearrangement links TRBV10-3 to TRBJ2-1, with unresolved D. Trimming took off 11 bases at V and 4 bases at J, with 15 bases between the two ends. This CDR3 spans 13 amino acids. Germline CDR1 is ENHRY and CDR2 is SYGVKD. The CDR3 here is CAHGGVLYNEQFF. The CDR3 bases are TGTGCCCACGGTGGTGTCCTTTACAATGAGCAGTTCTTC.

This clonotype was counted only a few times. The rearrangement links TRBV29-1 to TRBJ2-3; the D is unclear. Trimming shortened V by 2 bases and J by 7 bases, and 19 bases separated the two germline ends. Germline V gene data show CDR1 as SQVTM and CDR2 as ANQGSEA. This CDR3 comprises 15 residues. The CDR3 nucleotides read TGCAGCGTTGAAATGGGTCCTCAGAGCCCATATACGCAGTATTTT. This sequence encodes CSVEMGPQSPYTQYF.

This clonotype turned up a few times. This sequence joins TRBV29-1 and TRBJ2-5; TRBD2 matches 14 bases. Trimming took 0 bases from V and 5 from J; bases not matched to a gene: 23. In germline, CDR1 is SQVTM, CDR2 ANQGSEA. CDR3 size: 22 residues. The DNA of the CDR3 is TGCAGCGTTGAAGACCTACTCGGATCGAGACTAGCGGGAGGGCTTATGCGGGAGACCCAGTACTTC. Protein product: CSVEDLLGSRLAGGLMRETQYF. Together with reference TRBV29-1 and TRBJ2-5, the CDR3 gives the full variable domain: SAVISQKPSRDICQRGTSLTIQCQVDSQVTMMFWYRQQPGQSLTLIATANQGSEATYESGFVIDKFPISRPNLTFSTLTVSNMSPEDSSIYLCSVEDLLGSRLAGGLMRETQYFGPGTRLLVL.

This clonotype has just a few counts. The chain recombines TRBV7-2 with TRBJ2-3; the D gene is possibly TRBD2 (6 bases). Trimming cost V 4 bases and J 7 bases, with 12 bases left between them. The CDR3 sequence is 13 residues long. The germline gives CDR1 SGHTA, CDR2 FQGNSA. The CDR3, as DNA: TGTGCCAGCAGCTCCAGGCGGGATTATACGCAGTATTTT. As protein: CASSSRRDYTQYF.

The rearrangement joins TRBV27 to TRBJ2-7, with 7 bases identical to TRBD2. Unmatched junction bases numbered 23, after V lost 5 bases and J lost 4 bases. The germline V gene has CDR1 MNHEY and CDR2 SMNVEV (reference sequence). CDR3 length equals 19 residues. As DNA, the CDR3 is TGTGCCAGCAGTACCCGACAGCGGGGATACAGCGGCGGTGGATACGAGCAGTACTTC. It translates to CASSTRQRGYSGGGYEQYF.

This clonotype has a handful of counts. The J gene is TRBJ2-2, the V gene TRBV30; 8 bases are a match to TRBD2. Germline CDR1 is GTSNPN and CDR2 is SVGIG (reference sequence). The CDR3 contains 14 residues. With 3 bases clipped from V and 6 bases from J, the junction kept 6 bases outside the gene matches. CDR3 nucleotides: TGTGCCTGGAGAAGACTAGCGATACCCGGGGAGCTGTTTTTT. It translates to CAWRRLAIPGELFF.

Many counts were recorded for this clonotype. This sequence joins TRBV9 and TRBJ2-1; D unclear. V lost 1 base to trimming and J lost 9 bases, with 17 bases between them. The germline V gene has CDR1 SGDLS and CDR2 YYNGEE. CDR3 length: 15 amino acids. CDR3 in DNA: TGTGCCAGCAGCGTAACCGGGCCAGGAGATGGTGAGCAGTTCTTC. Amino acid sequence: CASSVTGPGDGEQFF. Supplemented by reference TRBV9 and TRBJ2-1, the full variable domain reads DSGVTQTPKHLITATGQRVTLRCSPRSGDLSVYWYQQSLDQGLQFLIQYYNGEERAKGNILERFSAQQFPDLHSELNLSSLELGDSALYFCASSVTGPGDGEQFFGPGTRLTVL.

The genes are TRBV11-2 and TRBJ2-5; D uncertain. Germline values: CDR1 SGHAT, CDR2 FQNNGV. This CDR3 has 11 residues. V was cut by 4 bases and J by 8 bases, with 8 bases left in between. The CDR3 region is CASSSIGTQYF. As DNA, the CDR3 is TGTGCCAGCAGCTCTATCGGTACCCAGTACTTC. The full variable domain, in which reference TRBV11-2 and TRBJ2-5 provide the parts outside the CDR3, is EAGVAQSPRYKIIEKRQSVAFWCNPISGHATLYWYQQILGQGPKLLIQFQNNGVVDDSQLPKDRFSAERLKGVDSTLKIQPAKLEDSAVYLCASSSIGTQYFGPGTRLLVL.

With regard to this clonotype: One end of the junction does not line up with germline, which may come from a read error. The genes are TRBV6-1 and TRBJ1-5; tentative D call: TRBD1 (5 bases). This CDR3 is built from 14 residues. Germline loops: CDR1 MNHNS, CDR2 SASEGT. The chain's CDR3 is CASREGTAARPQHF. The CDR3 region has the DNA TGTGCCAGCAGGGAAGGGACCGCCGCTCGGCCCCAGCATTTT.

This clonotype has only a few counts. The chain links TRBV7-6 to TRBJ2-7; TRBD2 aligns across 12 bases. Germline-derived CDR1 and CDR2 are SGHVS and FNYEAQ. The CDR3 sequence is 16 residues long. V lost 1 base, J lost 7 bases, and 8 bases stayed unmatched. The CDR3, as DNA: TGTGCCAGCAGCTTAGAGGCTAGCGGGGGGGCCTCGGAGCAGTACTTC. Translating it yields CASSLEASGGASEQYF.

J is TRBJ2-5 and V is TRBV30, with 8 bases aligning to TRBD2. The V segment lost 0 bases and the J segment 1 base; nucleotides outside the gene matches: 7. Germline loops: CDR1 GTSNPN, CDR2 SVGIG (reference sequence). The CDR3 is made up of 16 amino acids. The CDR3 DNA reads TGTGCCTGGAGTGTACTCGGGACTAGTCGCCAAGAGACCCAGTACTTC. Its translation: CAWSVLGTSRQETQYF.

This clonotype has a count of ten or more. The chain couples TRBV5-4 to TRBJ1-1; D ambiguous. The V end was cut by 0 bases, the J end by 10 bases, with 13 bases between. Germline CDR1 SGHNT, CDR2 YYREEE (reference sequence). The CDR3 has 13 residues. The CDR3: CASSLEAAKGAFF. In DNA, the CDR3 is TGTGCCAGCAGCTTGGAGGCAGCGAAGGGAGCTTTCTTT. The whole variable domain, filled in from reference TRBV5-4 and TRBJ1-1, reads ETGVTQSPTHLIKTRGQQVTLRCSSQSGHNTVSWYQQALGQGPQFIFQYYREEENGRGNFPPRFSGLQFPNYSSELNVNALELDDSALYLCASSLEAAKGAFFGQGTRLTVV.

V and J are TRBV20-1 and TRBJ1-1; D is uncertain. Germline CDR1 DFQATT, CDR2 SNEGSKA (reference sequence). There are 14 residues in the CDR3. Trimming pared 6 bases from V and 5 bases from J, leaving 19 bases between. CDR3 in DNA: TGCAGTGCATCAGGATTTGGGTGGGCGACTGAAGCTTTCTTT. It translates to CSASGFGWATEAFF.

The chain has TRBV20-1 and TRBJ2-7, with TRBD2 identical over 7 bases. The J segment lost 2 bases and the V segment lost 4 bases, leaving 8 bases of the junction unmatched. Germline V gene data show CDR1 as DFQATT and CDR2 as SNEGSKA (reference sequence). The CDR3 extends over 14 amino acids. This CDR3 is CSATSGTTTYEQYF. The CDR3 DNA reads as TGCAGTGCTACTAGCGGAACCACAACCTACGAGCAGTACTTC.

This clonotype was observed a few times. This rearrangement joins TRBV20-1 to TRBJ1-3; the D gene is possibly TRBD1 (5 bases). The CDR3 length is 14 residues. The V gene lost 5 bases and the J gene lost 4 bases, with 15 bases spanning the gap. In germline, CDR1 is DFQATT, CDR2 SNEGSKA (reference sequence). The CDR3 here is CSARAGEGGNTIYF. The CDR3 region has the DNA TGCAGTGCTCGGGCCGGGGAGGGGGGAAACACCATATATTTT.

V usage is TRBV6-1 and J usage is TRBJ2-1; D is unresolved. V dropped 4 bases and J dropped 4 bases, with 14 bases sitting between them. The CDR3 contains 15 residues. Per the germline V gene, CDR1 is MNHNS and CDR2 is SASEGT. The CDR3 nucleotides read TGTGCCAGCAGTGCCCAACAAAGCTCTTACAATGAGCAGTTCTTC. This sequence encodes CASSAQQSSYNEQFF.

This chain links TRBV28 with TRBJ2-7; tentative D call: TRBD2 (5 bases). Germline V lookup: CDR1 MDHEN, CDR2 SYDVKM. This CDR3 has 11 amino acids. Trimming took 4 bases from V and 6 from J, leaving 7 bases between them. The CDR3 reads CASSSGIEQYF. In DNA form, the CDR3 reads TGTGCCAGCAGTTCCGGGATCGAGCAGTACTTC.

The chain employs TRBV5-1 and TRBJ2-1, with 11 bases that match TRBD2. With V trimmed by 0 bases and J by 6 bases, 8 bases remained unmatched. The germline gives CDR1 SGHRS, CDR2 YFSETQ. CDR3 length: 17 residues. Written as DNA, the CDR3 is TGCGCCAGCAGCTTGGCGGCTAGCGGGAGGATAGTCAATGAGCAGTTCTTC. It is translated as CASSLAASGRIVNEQFF.

V gene TRBV7-9 combines with J gene TRBJ2-6; unclear D gene. Trimming removed 2 bases from V and 4 bases from J, with 9 bases in between. Germline CDR1 SEHNR, CDR2 FQNEAQ (reference sequence). The CDR3 covers 15 residues. CDR3 sequence reads: CASSLSRVGANVLTF. DNA of the CDR3: TGTGCCAGCAGCTTATCAAGGGTCGGGGCCAACGTCCTGACTTTC.

This clonotype was seen repeatedly, ten times or more. V and J are TRBV24-1 and TRBJ2-1, with TRBD2 identical over 8 bases. There are 16 residues in the CDR3. Trimming at V came to 3 bases and at J to 0 bases, leaving 3 bases not matched to a gene. Germline CDR1 KGHDR, CDR2 SFDVKD. CDR3 in DNA: TGTGCCACCAGTGATATAAGCGGGAGCTCCTACAATGAGCAGTTCTTC. Its protein is CATSDISGSSYNEQFF.

The rearrangement uses TRBV20-1 and TRBJ2-7, with D possibly TRBD1 on 6 matching bases. Germline CDR1 reads DFQATT; CDR2 reads SNEGSKA (reference sequence). Trimming removed 3 bases from V and 5 bases from J, with 14 bases in between. The CDR3 length is 13 residues. CDR3 amino acids: CSASPMGHNEQYF. CDR3 bases: TGCAGTGCTAGCCCGATGGGACATAACGAGCAGTACTTC.

This rearrangement joins TRBV4-3 to TRBJ2-3; no clear D gene. Germline assignment: CDR1 LGHNA and CDR2 YSLEER. V was cut by 0 bases and J by 0 bases, with 13 bases left in between. The CDR3 loop spans 17 amino acids. CDR3 sequence: CASSQELGSASTDTQYF. CDR3 coding DNA: TGCGCCAGCAGCCAAGAACTCGGCAGTGCGAGCACAGATACGCAGTATTTT.

This clonotype was recorded at least ten times. CDR3 sequence: CASSFPGGRNEQFF. The CDR3 DNA sequence: TGTGCCAGCAGCTTCCCAGGGGGCCGAAATGAGCAGTTCTTC. The chain joins TRBV5-5 to TRBJ2-1; 8 nucleotides line up with TRBD1. V dropped 2 bases and J dropped 7; count of bases not matched to a gene: 5. This CDR3 spans 14 amino acids. CDR1 and CDR2 (germline): SGHKS, YYEKEE (reference sequence).

This clonotype turned up a few times. This rearrangement joins TRBV29-1 to TRBJ2-7; 9 positions agree with TRBD2. V shed 3 bases and J 4 bases; nucleotides not matched to a gene: 7. The CDR3 length is 14 residues. The germline CDR1 and CDR2 sequences are SQVTM and ANQGSEA. The CDR3 bases are TGCAGCGTTGAGCTCCTGGCGGGAGGGTACGAGCAGTACTTC. Amino acids: CSVELLAGGYEQYF.

The chain employs TRBV7-9 and TRBJ2-1; no clear D gene. The CDR3 has 15 residues. CDR1 SEHNR and CDR2 FQNEAQ come from the germline V gene (reference sequence). Trimming took off 10 bases at V and 2 bases at J, with 18 bases between the two ends. The CDR3, as DNA: TGTGCCACATGGGAAGGCGGCCTCCCCTACAATGAGCAGTTCTTC. As protein: CATWEGGLPYNEQFF. The full variable domain, its missing parts supplied by reference TRBV7-9 and TRBJ2-1, is DTGVSQNPRHKITKRGQNVTFRCDPISEHNRLYWYRQTLGQGPEFLTYFQNEAQLEKSRLLSDRFSAERPKGSFSTLEIQRTEQGDSAMYLCATWEGGLPYNEQFFGPGTRLTVL.